The 4 T cell receptor beta chains reported below all come from one sample, sequenced in a study of OX40 agonist ivuxolimab in advanced cancers. Measured with immunoSEQ multiplex PCR; TCRdb has only the in-frame clones, and not every one. The repertoire holds under 80,000 clones, about 89% seen once, with 0.55% to 0.7% in the top ten. This material consisted of CD4+ or CD8+ T cells sorted from blood, taken in a trial of the OX40 agonist ivuxolimab. The receptor source for this set is an adult with an advanced solid tumor such as melanoma, head and neck, liver or kidney cancer.

The chain carries TRBV6-1 and TRBJ2-1, with 13 bases fitting TRBD2. The junction had 6 bases not matched to a gene; V was cut back by 3 bases and J by 7 bases. Germline V gives CDR1 MNHNS, CDR2 SASEGT. The CDR3 has 16 residues. DNA of the CDR3: TGTGCCAGCAGTGACCCCGGACTAGCGGGAGATAATGAGCAGTTCTTC. Translating it yields CASSDPGLAGDNEQFF.

The sample holds a few counts of this clone. This sequence joins TRBV14 and TRBJ1-5; tentatively, D is TRBD1 (5 bases). This CDR3 has 16 residues. V was cut by 8 bases and J by 0 bases, with 17 bases left in between. Germline CDR1 is SGHDN and CDR2 is FVKESK. The CDR3 DNA sequence: TGTGCCAGCCCTACAAGGACAAAGTATAGCAATCAGCCCCAGCATTTT. Translating gives CASPTRTKYSNQPQHF.

This clone was detected once. CDR3 sequence (DNA): TGTGCCAGCAGCGCCAGAGGCCCGAGAGATACAGGGCTTGAAGCTTTCTTT. It is translated as CASSARGPRDTGLEAFF. The chain recombines TRBV9 with TRBJ1-1; the D gene is possibly TRBD1 (6 bases). Trimming stripped 3 bases from V and 7 bases from J, with 25 bases between. The V gene's germline CDR1 is SGDLS and CDR2 YYNGEE. The CDR3 spans 17 residues.

The rearrangement joins TRBV6-4 to TRBJ1-1; 9 bases agree with TRBD1. This CDR3 region has 15 residues. Trimming cost V 4 bases and J 6 bases; bases outside gene matches: 9. The germline V gene encodes CDR1 MRHNA and CDR2 SNTAGT. The CDR3 DNA is TGTGCCAGCAGTGCTTCGGGACAGGGAAGGGCTGAAGCTTTCTTT. This gives the protein CASSASGQGRAEAFF.